The subject of this entry is one T cell receptor beta chain. Its antigen is unknown. CDR3 length equals 16 residues. In germline, CDR1 is SGHTA, CDR2 FQGNSA. V shed 1 base and J 2 bases; nucleotides not matched to a gene: 2. Repertoires were generated with immunoSEQ multiplex PCR, while TCRdb's copy carries only in-frame clones and drops some. The sample has 150,000 to 180,000 clones; about 85% are singletons. This specimen comes from a study of T cell responses to AZD1222 COVID-19 vaccine. General observations from the study: Per reports, nearly half of all spike-specific TCRs target regions that are unmutated in variants.

The chain combines TRBV7-2 with TRBJ2-7; 13 bases match TRBD2. The sequence came from an adult in good health. The material sequenced was peripheral blood, taken on day 0 of AZD1222 vaccination. CDR3 amino acids: CASSLGGLAGPYEQYF. CDR3 in DNA: TGTGCCAGCAGCTTAGGGGGACTAGCGGGGCCCTACGAGCAGTACTTC.